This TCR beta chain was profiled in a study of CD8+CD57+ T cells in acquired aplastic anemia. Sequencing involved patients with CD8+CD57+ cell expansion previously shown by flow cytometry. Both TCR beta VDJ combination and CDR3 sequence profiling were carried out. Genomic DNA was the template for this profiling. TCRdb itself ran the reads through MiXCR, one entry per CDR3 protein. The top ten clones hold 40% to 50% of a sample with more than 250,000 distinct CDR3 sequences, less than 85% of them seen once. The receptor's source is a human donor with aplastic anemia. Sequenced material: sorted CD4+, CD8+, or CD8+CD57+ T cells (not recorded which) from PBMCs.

CDR3 residues: CASSSAGGSDNEYF. The CDR3 DNA is TGTGCCAGCAGCTCCGCGGGAGGTTCCGACAATGAGTATTTT. This chain links TRBV7-9 with TRBJ2-3; 8 bases match TRBD2. J lost 13 bases, V lost 4 bases, and 13 bases had no gene match. The germline V gene encodes CDR1 SEHNR and CDR2 FQNEAQ (reference sequence). This CDR3 has 14 amino acids.